Listed below are T cell receptor beta chains from one sample, sequenced in a study of cytomegalovirus exposure and HLA in healthy donors. The assay was immunoSEQ multiplex PCR, and TCRdb's table has in-frame clones only and misses some. The table includes 180,000 or so clones, just over 75% detected once. The source material was PBMCs. These receptors originate from a man younger than 35 in good health and CMV-seronegative. The CDR3 runs from the conserved cysteine through the conserved F or W. The D gene is left open where the match is weak. Some rows mark clone size as missing; the rest say once, few, many or name a class of expanded clone.

>NA|NA|TRBJ1-6|TRBV10-1
TGCGCCAGCGCGACCCCCAGGGGTATCGCGTCACCCCTCCACTTT
CASATPRGIASPLHF
>NA|few|TRBJ1-1|TRBV6-6
TGTGCCAGCAGTTCAGGGGCAGGGTCAATGAACACTGAAGCTTTCTTT
CASSSGAGSMNTEAFF
>TRBD2|NA|TRBJ2-3|TRBV19
TGTGCCAGTAGTTTTGAGCGGGAGAGCACAGATACGCAGTATTTT
CASSFERESTDTQYF
>TRBD2|NA|TRBJ2-3|TRBV13
TGTGCCAGCAGCAAAGAGACTAGCGGACTCACAGATACGCAGTATTTT
CASSKETSGLTDTQYF
>NA|NA|TRBJ2-7|TRBV6-7
TGTGCCAGCAGTTACTCGGAGGGGTGCACCTACGAGCAGTACTTC
CASSYSEGCTYEQYF
>NA|NA|TRBJ2-2|TRBV18
TGTGCCAGCTCACGCCTGGAGGGGACCGGGGAGCTGTTTTTT
CASSRLEGTGELFF
>TRBD2|NA|TRBJ2-2|TRBV4-3
TGCGCCAGCAGCCAAGATGTCCTAGCGGGACTGAACACCGGGGAGCTGTTTTTT
CASSQDVLAGLNTGELFF
>NA|NA|TRBJ2-3|TRBV7-2
TGTGCCAGCAGCTTTAGGGGGGGAAACACAGATACGCAGTATTTT
CASSFRGGNTDTQYF
>TRBD1|NA|TRBJ1-2|TRBV4-3
TGCGCCAGCAGCCAAGACCACTTGGCAGGGGGCGACTATGGCTACACCTTC
CASSQDHLAGGDYGYTF
>NA|NA|TRBJ2-1|TRBV6-5
TGTGCCAGCAGTCCCCAGGGGACGAAGCAGTTCTTC
CASSPQGTKQFF
>NA|NA|TRBJ1-3|TRBV4-3
TGCGCCAGCAGCCAAGATCTAGCGGTCCTTGGAAACACCATATATTTT
CASSQDLAVLGNTIYF
>NA|NA|TRBJ2-1|TRBV19
TGTGCCAGTAGTATATGGGAGTCCGTCTACAATGAGCAGTTCTTC
CASSIWESVYNEQFF
>NA|NA|TRBJ2-7|TRBV6-1
TGTGCCAGCAGTCGACGGGACATTCCCCTCGAGCAGTACTTC
CASSRRDIPLEQYF
>NA|NA|TRBJ2-7|TRBV27
TGTGCCAGCAGTTTGGGCAGGGCCTACGAGCAGTACTTC
CASSLGRAYEQYF
>NA|NA|TRBJ2-7|TRBV13
TGTGCCAGCAGCTTAGGACAGGGGCAGTACTTC
CASSLGQGQYF
>NA|NA|TRBJ1-2|TRBV6-5
TGTGCCAGCACCTCCGGGGGTAACTATGGCTACACCTTC
CASTSGGNYGYTF
>TRBD2|NA|TRBJ2-7|TRBV18
TGTGCCAGCTCATCTGTGACTAGCGGGGGGTCCTACGAGCAGTACTTC
CASSSVTSGGSYEQYF
>TRBD2|NA|TRBJ2-2|TRBV6-5
TGTGCCAGCAGTTTCAAACTAGCGGTAGGCGCCGGGGAGCTGTTTTTT
CASSFKLAVGAGELFF
>NA|NA|TRBJ2-5|TRBV5-1
TGCGCCAGCAGCTTGAGTCTAGCAGTCCAAGAGACCCAGTACTTC
CASSLSLAVQETQYF
>TRBD1|few|TRBJ1-1|TRBV28
TGTGCCAGCAGTTTACGGACAGGGAGGGGCACTGAAGCTTTCTTT
CASSLRTGRGTEAFF
>TRBD2|NA|TRBJ2-3|TRBV5-4
TGTGCCAGCAGCTTGGGGAGCGGGGGACCCCGGATCCACAGATACGGGCAGTATTTT
CASSLGSGGPRIHRYGQYF
>NA|NA|TRBJ2-7|TRBV27
TGTGCCAGCAGTTTTGGGCTAGCCGAGCAGTACTTC
CASSFGLAEQYF
>NA|NA|TRBJ2-5|TRBV5-1
TGCGCCAGCAGCTTACAGGGAGAGACCCAGTACTTC
CASSLQGETQYF
>NA|NA|TRBJ2-2|TRBV4-3
TGCGCCAGCAGCCATATCCCTGGCGGGGACAACACCGGGGAGCTGTTTTTT
CASSHIPGGDNTGELFF
>NA|NA|TRBJ1-6|TRBV30
TGTGCCTGGAGTCCCCCCCTAAATTCACCCCTCCACTTT
CAWSPPLNSPLHF
>NA|once|TRBJ1-2|TRBV6-1
TGTGCCAGCAGTGAGGAAGGGGCACCTGGCTACACCTTC
CASSEEGAPGYTF
>NA|NA|TRBJ2-1|TRBV4-1
TGCGCCAGCAGCCAAGTTCCGGGACTCCCATACAATGAGCAGTTCTTC
CASSQVPGLPYNEQFF
>NA|NA|TRBJ1-1|TRBV5-4
TGTGCCAGCAGCTTCGGGGGGTCGAACACTGAAGCTTTCTTT
CASSFGGSNTEAFF
>TRBD2|NA|TRBJ2-7|TRBV9
TGTGCCAGCAGTTCTAGCGGGGACGAGCAGTACTTC
CASSSSGDEQYF
>TRBD1|NA|TRBJ1-2|TRBV4-3
TGCGCCAGCAGCCAGTGGACAGGGGGCGCTGGCTACACCTTC
CASSQWTGGAGYTF
>TRBD1|NA|TRBJ1-2|TRBV7-6
TGTGCCAGCAGCGCTGGGACAGGAGGATCCCCTGGGGGCTACACCTTC
CASSAGTGGSPGGYTF
>TRBD1|few|TRBJ2-7|TRBV5-4
TGTGCCAGCAGCCCCCGGGACAGGGCCTACGAGCAGTACTTC
CASSPRDRAYEQYF
>TRBD1|NA|TRBJ1-2|TRBV6-1
TGTGCCAGCAGATTACCGGGACAGGGGAAGGATGGCTACACCTTC
CASRLPGQGKDGYTF
>TRBD1|NA|TRBJ2-3|TRBV9
TGTGCCAGCAGCGTAGTACAGGGGGTACCCACAGATACGCAGTATTTT
CASSVVQGVPTDTQYF
>TRBD2|NA|TRBJ2-1|TRBV7-9
TGTGCCAGCCCCACGGGACTAGCGGGCCCCATATACAATGAGCAGTTCTTC
CASPTGLAGPIYNEQFF
>TRBD1|few|TRBJ2-1|TRBV4-2
TGTGCCAGCAGCCAAGCCGGGACAGGGTTCCCAACCAATGAGCAGTTCTTC
CASSQAGTGFPTNEQFF
>TRBD2|NA|TRBJ2-3|TRBV7-9
TGTGCCAGCAGCTTAGGCGGGGGATTAAGCGCAGATACGCAGTATTTT
CASSLGGGLSADTQYF
>TRBD1|NA|TRBJ2-7|TRBV27
TGTGCCAGCAGTCTAAATTCCGGGACAGGGGGCGAGCAGTACTTC
CASSLNSGTGGEQYF
>TRBD1|NA|TRBJ1-4|TRBV10-3
TGTGCCATCAGTCCCTCTGGACAGGGTTATGAAAAACTGTTTTTT
CAISPSGQGYEKLFF
>TRBD2|NA|TRBJ2-5|TRBV6-6
TGTGCCAGCAGTTACCTACGGGAGGGCCGAGAGACCCAGTACTTC
CASSYLREGRETQYF
>TRBD2|NA|TRBJ2-3|TRBV9
TGTGCCAGCAGCGTAGAACCGGGGGGGACAGATACGCAGTATTTT
CASSVEPGGTDTQYF
>TRBD2|many|TRBJ2-2|TRBV25-1
TGTGCCAGCAGTCCATCAATAGCGGGGCGTAACACCGGGGAGCTGTTTTTT
CASSPSIAGRNTGELFF
>NA|NA|TRBJ2-7|TRBV30
TGTGCCTGGAGTGTAGCGGCGGGGAGAGGGTACGAGCAGTACTTC
CAWSVAAGRGYEQYF
>NA|NA|TRBJ2-7|TRBV7-2
TGTGCCAGCAGCTTGGGAGGTGAGGAGCAGTACTTC
CASSLGGEEQYF
>NA|NA|TRBJ2-1|TRBV12-2
TGTGCAAGTCCGCGCAAAGGGAGACCCCGTGACAATGAGCAGTTCTTC
CASPRKGRPRDNEQFF
>TRBD1|few|TRBJ1-2|TRBV7-2
TGTGCCAGCAGGGAGACAGGGAACTATGGCTACACCTTC
CASRETGNYGYTF
>NA|NA|TRBJ2-7|TRBV27
TGTGCCAGCAGTTCTTCAACAGGAACCTACGAGCAGTACTTC
CASSSSTGTYEQYF
>TRBD1|NA|TRBJ2-2|TRBV19
TGTGCCAGTAACGTCGGGACAGGGGTGGTCGGGGAGCTGTTTTTT
CASNVGTGVVGELFF
>TRBD2|few|TRBJ2-7|TRBV2
TGTGCCAGCAGTAAACGACTAGCGGACTACTACGAGCAGTACTTC
CASSKRLADYYEQYF
>NA|NA|TRBJ1-6|TRBV30
TGTGCCTGGAGCGGAGGGAGAGCTTATAATTCACCCCTCCACTTT
CAWSGGRAYNSPLHF
>NA|NA|TRBJ1-2|TRBV6-5
TGTGCCAGCAGCTCCGCCGGGTCTTTAAAATTC
CASSSAGSLKF